The TCR beta chain described here comes from a study of blood T cells in healthy people across ages. General study results and limits: Both higher diversity and more naive CD4+ cells marked long-lived donors when set against aged donors. A roughly linear fall in TCR beta diversity per million T cells was seen with increasing age.

Researchers report isolating at least 6.5 million PBMCs per sample. In the case of this clonotype: What it binds is not known.

The CDR3 runs 15 residues. The germline V and J ends were trimmed by 6 bases and 1 base, with 13 bases remaining between them. Germline-derived CDR1 and CDR2 are LNHNV and YYDKDF (reference sequence). It was with a sample-barcoded 5' primer and a J-beta primer mix that a second PCR of roughly 7 to 12 cycles was run. Unique molecular identifiers of 12 random nucleotides labeled each cDNA. MiXCR, run by TCRdb on the 5' RACE reads, gives a single entry per CDR3 protein. The repertoire has 550,000 to 700,000 distinct CDR3 sequences, 25% to 30% of them found once; the top ten carry around 20%. The chain carries TRBV15 and TRBJ1-5; D not resolved. The receptor was derived from a woman aged 70-85 years in good health. The sequenced material came from blood. CDR3 amino acids: CATRSPGGSNQPQHF. Here the CDR3 DNA reads TGTGCCACCAGGAGCCCCGGCGGGAGCAATCAGCCCCAGCATTTT. The full variable domain, completed using reference TRBV15 and TRBJ1-5, is DAMVIQNPRYQVTQFGKPVTLSCSQTLNHNVMYWYQQKSSQAPKLLFHYYDKDFNNEADTPDNFQSRRPNTSFCFLDIRSPGLGDTAMYLCATRSPGGSNQPQHFGDGTRLSIL.